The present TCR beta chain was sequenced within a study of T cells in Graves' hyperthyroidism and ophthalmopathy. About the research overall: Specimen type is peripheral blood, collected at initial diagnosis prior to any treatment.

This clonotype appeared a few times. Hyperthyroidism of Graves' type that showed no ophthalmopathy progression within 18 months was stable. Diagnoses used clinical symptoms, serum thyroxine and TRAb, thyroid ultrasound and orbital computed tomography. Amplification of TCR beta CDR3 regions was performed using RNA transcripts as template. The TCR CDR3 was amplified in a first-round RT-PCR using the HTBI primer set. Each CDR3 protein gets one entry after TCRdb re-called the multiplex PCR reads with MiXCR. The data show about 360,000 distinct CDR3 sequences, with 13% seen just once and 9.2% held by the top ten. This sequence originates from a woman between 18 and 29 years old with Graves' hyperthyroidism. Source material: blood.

The CDR3 is CASSQDWIRTSGNTIYF. The CDR3 DNA is TGTGCCAGCAGCCAAGACTGGATCCGTACCTCTGGAAACACCATATATTTT. V gene TRBV4-2 combines with J gene TRBJ1-3; D remains unclear. Germline V lookup: CDR1 LGHNA, CDR2 YNFKEQ. The germline V and J ends were trimmed by 0 bases and 0 bases, with 12 bases remaining between them. This CDR3 has 17 amino acids.